This TCR beta chain originates from a study of OX40 agonist ivuxolimab in advanced cancers. The wider study: With ivuxolimab, an agonistic anti-OX40 (CD134) antibody, patients were treated. Intravenous ivuxolimab at 0.01 to 10 mg/kg was given to patients every 2 weeks.

Germline lookup yields CDR1 MDHEN and CDR2 SYDVKM. V lost 3 bases and J lost 5, with 14 bases in between. CDR3 length equals 14 residues. Study-wide findings and caveats: With doses of 0.1 to 3.0 mg/kg, CD4+ and CD8+ blood T cells had undergone clonal expansion by week 6.

For this clone: Its cognate antigen is unknown.

Repertoires were generated with immunoSEQ multiplex PCR, while TCRdb's copy carries only in-frame clones and drops some. The repertoire consists of approximately 71,000 clones, with just under 95% occurring once and the leading ten covering more than 15%. This sequence joins TRBV28 and TRBJ2-7, with D perhaps matching TRBD1 or TRBD2 (5 bases each). The sample consisted of CD4+ or CD8+ T cells sorted from blood, taken in a trial of the OX40 agonist ivuxolimab. This receptor was identified in an adult with an advanced solid tumor such as melanoma, head and neck, liver or kidney cancer. The CDR3 DNA follows: TGTGCCAGCAGTTTGATCGGGACCCCCAACGAGCAGTACTTC. Protein: CASSLIGTPNEQYF.